The 28 T cell receptor beta chains listed next were all sequenced from one sample in a study of TIL therapy for anti-PD-1-resistant metastatic lung cancer. Sequencing used immunoSEQ v3. Assay used: immunoSEQ multiplex PCR; TCRdb lists only in-frame clones, some missing. The repertoire holds about 50,000 clones, about two thirds seen once, with around 5.4% in the top ten. The time point: pre-treatment sample, taken before nivolumab and TIL therapy. Most excised metastases sampled were pleural nodules or supraclavicular lymph nodes. Sequencing was performed on tumor tissue, taken at baseline. Receptors were obtained from a person between 30 and 80 years old with non-small cell lung cancer.

This clone occurred a few times. V is TRBV28 and J is TRBJ1-1; TRBD1 matches 9 bases. CDR3 length: 14 amino acids. Germline values: CDR1 MDHEN, CDR2 SYDVKM. With 6 bases clipped from V and 3 bases from J, the junction kept 5 bases outside the gene matches. The CDR3 sequence is CASSLGQGYTEAFF. The CDR3 coding sequence is TGTGCCAGCAGCTTGGGACAGGGCTACACTGAAGCTTTCTTT.

The chain has TRBV19 and TRBJ1-5; 7 nucleotides agree with TRBD1. The CDR3 is 14 amino acids. V shed 5 bases, J shed 2 bases, and the junction held 3 bases outside the gene matches. Germline V lookup: CDR1 LNHDA, CDR2 SQIVND (reference sequence). The CDR3 coding sequence is TGTGCCAGTAGTCTTGGACAGGGCAATCAGCCCCAGCATTTT. The encoded protein is CASSLGQGNQPQHF.

Here the CDR3 reads CASTNAGHNEQFF. CDR3 nucleotide sequence: TGTGCCAGTACTAATGCGGGGCACAATGAGCAGTTCTTC. This chain joins TRBV19 and TRBJ2-1; possible D gene TRBD2, 6 bases. Between the trimmed V and J ends, which lost 7 bases and 5 bases, there was a span of 12 bases. Germline CDR1 LNHDA, CDR2 SQIVND (reference sequence). There are 13 residues in the CDR3.

The chain recombines TRBV7-9 with TRBJ2-5, with 9 bases identical to TRBD2. Germline V gene data show CDR1 as SEHNR and CDR2 as FQNEAQ (reference sequence). The trim removed 6 bases at V and 5 bases at J, leaving 16 bases unmatched. The CDR3 is 17 residues long. The CDR3 loop is CASRLAGPAGGWETQYF. DNA for the CDR3: TGTGCCAGCAGGCTAGCGGGGCCTGCGGGGGGTTGGGAGACCCAGTACTTC.

This clone showed up just a few times. The chain has TRBV2 and TRBJ1-5; the D gene is possibly TRBD1 (5 bases). With 9 bases removed from V and 7 bases from J, the gap between germline ends came to 19 bases. CDR3 length: 14 residues. CDR1 is SNHLY and CDR2 is FYNNEI in the germline V gene. The CDR3 coding sequence is TGTGCCAGTGGGACTTTCGACCGACGCCAGCCCCAGCATTTT. It is translated as CASGTFDRRQPQHF.

The chain carries TRBV11-2 and TRBJ2-7; no definite D call. The CDR3 loop spans 14 amino acids. The V end lost 1 base, the J end lost 0 bases, and 7 bases lay between the germline ends. The germline CDR1 and CDR2 sequences are SGHAT and FQNNGV. CDR3 coding DNA: TGTGCCAGCAGCTTAGGCGCCACCTCCTACGAGCAGTACTTC. It specifies CASSLGATSYEQYF.

This chain connects TRBV27 to TRBJ1-1; TRBD1 matches at 12 bases. This CDR3 is 17 amino acids long. Germline CDR1 reads MNHEY; CDR2 reads SMNVEV (reference sequence). The J segment lost 5 bases and the V segment lost 4 bases, leaving 11 bases of the junction unmatched. DNA for the CDR3: TGTGCCAGCAGTTCCTATTTTGGGACAGGGGGCAGGACTGAAGCTTTCTTT. Amino acid sequence: CASSSYFGTGGRTEAFF.

The chain has TRBV25-1 and TRBJ1-6; D remains ambiguous. Trimming shortened V by 4 bases and J by 8 bases, and 9 bases separated the two germline ends. The CDR3 loop spans 13 amino acids. Looked up from germline, CDR1 is MGHDK and CDR2 is SYGVNS. The CDR3 protein is CASSGGIDSPLHF. Written as DNA, the CDR3 is TGTGCCAGCAGTGGCGGAATAGATTCACCCCTCCACTTT.

The V and J genes are TRBV19 and TRBJ1-5; 7 bases align to TRBD1. J lost 3 bases, V lost 5 bases, and 7 bases had no gene match. CDR3 size: 15 residues. Germline CDR1 reads LNHDA; CDR2 reads SQIVND (reference sequence). DNA of the CDR3: TGTGCCAGTAGTGCAGCAGGGGGGATCAATCAGCCCCAGCATTTT. This translates into CASSAAGGINQPQHF. The complete variable domain, with remaining parts taken from reference TRBV19 and TRBJ1-5, reads DGGITQSPKYLFRKEGQNVTLSCEQNLNHDAMYWYRQDPGQGLRLIYYSQIVNDFQKGDIAEGYSVSREKKESFPLTVTSAQKNPTAFYLCASSAAGGINQPQHFGDGTRLSIL.

The chain carries TRBV5-1 and TRBJ1-2; 10 bases agree with TRBD1. This CDR3 contains 18 residues. Germline values: CDR1 SGHRS, CDR2 YFSETQ. After removal of 4 bases from V and 2 bases from J, the junction contained 14 bases not matched to a gene. CDR3 loop: CASSPLIGGTGVNYGYTF. The DNA of the CDR3 is TGCGCCAGCAGCCCCCTAATCGGCGGGACAGGGGTCAACTATGGCTACACCTTC.

The J gene is TRBJ2-7, the V gene TRBV29-1; 13 bases map to TRBD2. The V gene end was trimmed by 6 bases and the J gene end by 1 base; junction bases not matched to a gene: 3. Germline V gene sequence: CDR1 SQVTM, CDR2 ANQGSEA. The CDR3 is 14 amino acids. CDR3: CSVRTSGSSYEQYF. CDR3 in DNA: TGCAGCGTAAGGACTAGCGGGAGTTCCTACGAGCAGTACTTC.

A few counts support this clone. The rearrangement joins TRBV30 to TRBJ2-7; maybe TRBD2 (5 bases). V was trimmed by 2 bases and J by 7 bases, leaving 18 bases between them. The CDR3 totals 14 residues. Germline CDR1 is GTSNPN and CDR2 is SVGIG (reference sequence). In DNA, the CDR3 is TGTGCCTGGAGTACCAGCGGACTCGTGAGGGAGCAGTACTTC. It codes for CAWSTSGLVREQYF.

This clone was counted a single time. The V and J genes are TRBV27 and TRBJ2-7; 8 bases match TRBD2. The CDR3 consists of 16 residues. J was trimmed by 1 base and V by 9 bases; bases with no gene match: 14. Germline lookup yields CDR1 MNHEY and CDR2 SMNVEV (reference sequence). The CDR3 nucleotides read TGTGCCAGTACCTATTTTTTGACTAGCGATTCCTACGAGCAGTACTTC. Protein sequence: CASTYFLTSDSYEQYF.

In DNA form, the CDR3 reads TGTGCCAGCAGTTTAGGAGTGGGACAAACGAACACTGAAGCTTTCTTT. Its translation: CASSLGVGQTNTEAFF. The chain joins TRBV28 to TRBJ1-1; possible D gene TRBD1, 6 bases. Between the trimmed V and J ends, which lost 2 bases and 1 base, there was a span of 14 bases. Per the germline V gene, CDR1 is MDHEN and CDR2 is SYDVKM. This CDR3 has 16 residues.

In its sample, this clone was seen many times. The chain joins TRBV7-2 to TRBJ1-2; TRBD1 aligns across 7 bases. Germline trimming cut 6 bases from V and 4 bases from J; bases unmatched to any gene: 5. Per the germline V gene, CDR1 is SGHTA and CDR2 is FQGNSA. This CDR3 has 13 residues. The CDR3 sequence is CASRPTGPYGYTF. CDR3 DNA: TGTGCCAGCAGGCCGACAGGGCCCTATGGCTACACCTTC.

The V and J genes are TRBV23-1 and TRBJ2-7; TRBD1 matches 8 bases. TRBV23-1 is noted as an ORF with a role that remains uncertain. Unmatched junction bases numbered 5, after V lost 7 bases and J lost 9 bases. CDR3 length: 11 amino acids. CDR3 DNA sequence: TGCGCCAGCACTTCCGGGACAGGGCAGTACTTC. This translates into CASTSGTGQYF.

V and J are TRBV4-2 and TRBJ2-3, with TRBD2 identical over 11 bases. Germline CDR1 LGHNA, CDR2 YNFKEQ. This CDR3 spans 18 amino acids. V lost 1 base, J lost 0 bases, and 6 bases stayed unmatched. The CDR3 protein is CASSQVLAGVSSTDTQYF. Here the CDR3 DNA reads TGTGCCAGCAGCCAAGTACTAGCGGGGGTTTCTAGCACAGATACGCAGTATTTT.

V is TRBV19 and J is TRBJ1-5; a weak D match, TRBD1 (5 bases). The germline V and J ends were trimmed by 4 bases and 2 bases, with 18 bases remaining between them. The CDR3 sequence is 17 residues long. Germline assignment: CDR1 LNHDA and CDR2 SQIVND (reference sequence). The DNA for the CDR3 is TGTGCCAGTAGTACCACCCGACAGTACTCTGGCAATCAGCCCCAGCATTTT. This codes for CASSTTRQYSGNQPQHF. The variable domain in full, completed from reference TRBV19 and TRBJ1-5, reads DGGITQSPKYLFRKEGQNVTLSCEQNLNHDAMYWYRQDPGQGLRLIYYSQIVNDFQKGDIAEGYSVSREKKESFPLTVTSAQKNPTAFYLCASSTTRQYSGNQPQHFGDGTRLSIL.

The chain has TRBV9 and TRBJ1-4; D unclear. CDR3 length equals 16 residues. V gave up 0 bases and J gave up 8 bases, with 17 bases separating them. Germline lookup yields CDR1 SGDLS and CDR2 YYNGEE. DNA for the CDR3: TGTGCCAGCAGCGTAGGCCCCGGGCCCTTGGAGGAAAAACTGTTTTTT. It specifies CASSVGPGPLEEKLFF.

The chain carries TRBV27 and TRBJ2-7; D not certain. CDR3 size: 11 residues. The V gene's germline CDR1 is MNHEY and CDR2 SMNVEV (reference sequence). The V end was cut by 6 bases, the J end by 9 bases, with 12 bases between. DNA for the CDR3: TGTGCCAGCAGCCATGTCGGTGTGCAGTACTTC. The encoded protein is CASSHVGVQYF.

V and J are TRBV5-3 and TRBJ2-7, with D unclear. TRBV5-3 is identified as an open reading frame with a role that is uncertain. The germline V and J ends were trimmed by 3 bases and 3 bases, with 13 bases remaining between them. CDR3 length: 14 residues. Here the CDR3 reads CARSCTTNLYEQYF. CDR3 bases: TGTGCCAGAAGCTGTACTACGAACCTCTACGAGCAGTACTTC.

The chain employs TRBV6-5 and TRBJ2-1; the match to TRBD2 covers 10 bases. The germline gives CDR1 MNHEY, CDR2 SVGAGI. Trimming removed 2 bases from V and 6 bases from J; junction bases left unmatched: 7. The CDR3 has 16 residues. CDR3 bases: TGTGCCAGCAGTTACAGGACTAGCGGAACCCTCAATGAGCAGTTCTTC. It is translated as CASSYRTSGTLNEQFF.

The chain carries TRBV4-1 and TRBJ2-3; D gene unclear. This CDR3 region has 13 residues. V was pared by 5 bases and J by 0 bases, with 6 bases between. CDR1 and CDR2 (germline): MGHRA, YSYEKL. The CDR3 loop reads CASSSGSTDTQYF. CDR3 nucleotide sequence: TGCGCCAGCAGCTCGGGTAGCACAGATACGCAGTATTTT.

Concerning this clone itself: One junction end disagrees with the germline gene, perhaps due to a read error. The chain recombines TRBV6-6 with TRBJ2-1; D is unresolved. CDR1 is MNHNY, CDR2 SVGAGI, per germline (reference sequence). The CDR3 spans 14 residues. CDR3 residues: CASSYSTSFNEQFF. CDR3 bases: TGTGCCAGCAGTTACTCGACCTCCTTCAATGAGCAGTTCTTC.

The chain is built from TRBV6-5 and TRBJ1-4; D is perhaps TRBD1 (6 bases). The V and J ends lost 4 bases and 7 bases respectively, with 13 bases between them. The CDR3 is 14 amino acids. Per germline, CDR1 MNHEY and CDR2 SVGAGI. As DNA, the CDR3 is TGTGCCAGCAGTTTCAGTAGGGGGGGTGAAAAACTGTTTTTT. Protein sequence: CASSFSRGGEKLFF.

CDR3 sequence reads: CAHKKTGSETGNTIYF. The DNA for the CDR3 is TGTGCCCATAAAAAAACAGGCTCTGAAACTGGAAACACCATATATTTT. The chain links TRBV6-6 to TRBJ1-3, with a weak D call TRBD1 (5 bases). V was trimmed by 11 bases and J by 2 bases, leaving 22 bases between them. This CDR3 is 16 amino acids long. Germline-derived CDR1 and CDR2 are MNHNY and SVGAGI (reference sequence).

V and J are TRBV5-8 and TRBJ1-2, with a possible D match to TRBD1 (5 bases). The CDR3 consists of 18 residues. The germline gives CDR1 SGHTS, CDR2 YDEGEE. V gave up 4 bases and J gave up 5 bases, with 27 bases separating them. The CDR3 DNA reads as TGTGCCAGCAGCGAAACCCTTTTTACAGGACTAGGGACTTATGGCTACACCTTC. Protein product: CASSETLFTGLGTYGYTF. Full variable domain (rest looked up from reference TRBV5-8 and TRBJ1-2): EAGVTQSPTHLIKTRGQQATLRCSPISGHTSVYWYQQALGLGLQFLLWYDEGEERNRGNFPPRFSGRQFPNYSSELNVNALELEDSALYLCASSETLFTGLGTYGYTFGSGTRLTVV.

This chain joins TRBV19 and TRBJ2-2, with TRBD1 as a possible D gene (6 bases). Germline V lookup: CDR1 LNHDA, CDR2 SQIVND (reference sequence). With 5 bases removed from V and 7 bases from J, the gap between germline ends came to 17 bases. The CDR3 sequence is 15 residues long. CDR3 DNA sequence: TGTGCCAGTAGTCGAATCACAGGGTCGGGCGGGGAGCTGTTTTTT. As protein: CASSRITGSGGELFF.